This T cell receptor beta chain was obtained from a study of T cells after yellow fever vaccination. About the research overall: SMART-Seq v4 Ultra Low Input prepared libraries from low-cell fractions. Study conclusions and caveats: Most primary-vaccination clones recurred post-booster (more than 95% CD4, 88% CD8).

The CDR3 has 13 amino acids. The V gene lost 6 bases and the J gene lost 2 bases, with 12 bases spanning the gap. Germline values: CDR1 SGHRS, CDR2 YFSETQ. The study made its TCR cDNA through 5'RACE template switching. That step introduced a universal primer site along with UMIs. TCRdb redid the calling of the 5' RACE reads with MiXCR, one entry per CDR3 protein. Among about 580,000 distinct CDR3 sequences listed, less than 20% were seen once. This clonotype was counted a few times. What it binds is not known. The chain uses TRBV5-1 and TRBJ2-7; possibly TRBD2 for D (5 bases). This clonotype originated in a man aged 18 to 35 who received the YFV17D yellow fever vaccine. Material: PBMCs, obtained around 5 days after the first yellow fever vaccination. The CDR3 region has the DNA TGCGCCAGCACACCGGACTGGACCTACGAGCAGTACTTC. Protein product: CASTPDWTYEQYF.